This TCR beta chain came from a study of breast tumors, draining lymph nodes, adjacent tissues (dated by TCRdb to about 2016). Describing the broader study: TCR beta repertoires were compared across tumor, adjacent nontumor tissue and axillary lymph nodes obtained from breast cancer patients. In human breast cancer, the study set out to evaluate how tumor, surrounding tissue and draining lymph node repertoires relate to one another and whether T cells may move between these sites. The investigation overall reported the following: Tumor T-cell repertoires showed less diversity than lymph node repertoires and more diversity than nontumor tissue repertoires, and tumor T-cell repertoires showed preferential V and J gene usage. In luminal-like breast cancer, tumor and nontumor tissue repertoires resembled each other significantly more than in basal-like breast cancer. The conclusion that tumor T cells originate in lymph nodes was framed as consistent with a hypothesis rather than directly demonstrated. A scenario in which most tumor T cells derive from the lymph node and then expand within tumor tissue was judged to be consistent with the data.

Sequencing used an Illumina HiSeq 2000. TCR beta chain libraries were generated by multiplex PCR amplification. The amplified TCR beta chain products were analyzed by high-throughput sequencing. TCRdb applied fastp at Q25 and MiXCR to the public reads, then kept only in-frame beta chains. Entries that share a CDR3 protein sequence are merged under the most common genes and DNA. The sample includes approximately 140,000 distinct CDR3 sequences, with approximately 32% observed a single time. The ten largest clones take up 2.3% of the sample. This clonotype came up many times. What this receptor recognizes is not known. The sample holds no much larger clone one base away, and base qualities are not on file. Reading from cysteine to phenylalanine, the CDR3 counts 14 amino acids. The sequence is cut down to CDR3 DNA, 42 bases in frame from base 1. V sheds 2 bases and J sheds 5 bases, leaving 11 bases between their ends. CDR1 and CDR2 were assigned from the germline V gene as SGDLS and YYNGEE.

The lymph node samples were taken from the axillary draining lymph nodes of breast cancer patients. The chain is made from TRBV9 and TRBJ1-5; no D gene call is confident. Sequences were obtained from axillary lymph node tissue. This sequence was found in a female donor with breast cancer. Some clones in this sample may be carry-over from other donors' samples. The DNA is TGTGCCAGCAGCGTCCCCGGAATTTATCAGCCCCAGCATTTT. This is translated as CASSVPGIYQPQHF.